These 18 T cell receptor beta chains were sequenced from one sample in a study of T cell repertoires in cytomegalovirus infection. TCRdb re-called the reads with MiXCR, one entry per CDR3 protein. The table lists fewer than 900,000 distinct CDR3 sequences, 25% to 30% of them singletons. These receptors are not linked to any known antigen. The sequences come from cultured CD8+ T cells from PBMCs, collected from culture after CMV antigen stimulation. The receptors originated from a human donor in good health (CMV status not recorded). Some clones in this sample may be carry-over from other donors' samples.

This clonotype was seen only a few times. This chain uses TRBV7-6 with TRBJ2-2; 7 bases match TRBD2. V gave up 2 bases and J gave up 7 bases; unmatched junction bases: 7. The CDR3 loop spans 15 amino acids. Germline V gene lookup returns CDR1 SGHVS and CDR2 FNYEAQ. The CDR3 here is CASSLLAGVNGELFF. CDR3 DNA sequence: TGTGCCAGCAGCTTATTGGCGGGGGTAAACGGGGAGCTGTTTTTT.

This clonotype turned up a few times. This rearrangement joins TRBV7-9 to TRBJ2-1; 8 bases fit TRBD2. The CDR3 length is 16 residues. CDR1 is SEHNR, CDR2 FQNEAQ, per germline (reference sequence). Trimming cost V 4 bases and J 2 bases; bases outside gene matches: 7. CDR3 in amino acids: CASSSSGRGAYNEQFF. DNA of the CDR3: TGTGCCAGCAGCTCCTCTGGGCGGGGGGCCTACAATGAGCAGTTCTTC.

The chain joins TRBV6-2 or TRBV6-3 to TRBJ1-2; D is possibly TRBD1 (6 bases). Trimming took 2 bases from V and 6 from J, leaving 10 bases between them. The CDR3 contains 13 residues. CDR1 is MNHEY, CDR2 SVGEGT, per germline. This chain's CDR3 is CASSYEQGHGYTF. The CDR3 region has the DNA TGTGCCAGCAGTTACGAACAGGGCCATGGCTACACCTTC.

The J gene is TRBJ1-5, the V gene TRBV5-6; the D is unclear. Looked up from germline, CDR1 is SGHDT and CDR2 is YYEEEE. The length of the CDR3 is 12 residues. V dropped 3 bases and J dropped 9 bases, with 10 bases sitting between them. This chain's CDR3 is CASSWISGPQHF. CDR3 coding DNA: TGTGCCAGCAGCTGGATTAGTGGGCCCCAGCATTTT.

Only a few counts were recorded for this clonotype. The genes are TRBV6-5 and TRBJ2-1; TRBD1 is a possible D gene (5 bases). Germline assignment: CDR1 MNHEY and CDR2 SVGAGI. The CDR3 loop spans 13 amino acids. Trimming took off 2 bases at V and 7 bases at J, with 9 bases between the two ends. The DNA of the CDR3 is TGTGCCAGCAGTTACGCAGGGCTGAATGAGCAGTTCTTC. Its protein is CASSYAGLNEQFF.

There are a few counts of this clonotype. The chain has TRBV6-5 and TRBJ2-2; the D gene is possibly TRBD2 (6 bases). The CDR3 totals 11 residues. Trimming pared 6 bases from V and 7 bases from J, leaving 6 bases between. The germline V gene has CDR1 MNHEY and CDR2 SVGAGI. In DNA, the CDR3 is TGTGCCAGCAGAGCGGGCGGGGAGCTGTTTTTT. It translates to CASRAGGELFF.

This clonotype was recorded a few times. V is TRBV12-3 or TRBV12-4 and J is TRBJ2-2, with D perhaps matching TRBD1 (5 bases). The CDR3 spans 14 residues. The V end was cut by 0 bases, the J end by 7 bases, with 9 bases between. For the CDR3, the DNA is TGTGCCAGCAGTTTAGCTGGGGCGGACGGGGAGCTGTTTTTT. Translated, it gives CASSLAGADGELFF.

The rearrangement joins TRBV11-2 to TRBJ1-2; a possible D gene is TRBD1 (5 bases). Germline assignment: CDR1 SGHAT and CDR2 FQNNGV. Trimming took 5 bases from V and 0 from J, leaving 13 bases between them. This CDR3 is 15 amino acids long. The DNA of the CDR3 is TGTGCCAGCAGCACCACGCCAGGGCCTAACTATGGCTACACCTTC. Protein: CASSTTPGPNYGYTF.

The chain has TRBV10-3 and TRBJ2-5, with D perhaps matching TRBD2 (5 bases). With 11 bases removed from V and 2 bases from J, the gap between germline ends came to 18 bases. This CDR3 is 14 amino acids long. Per the germline V gene, CDR1 is ENHRY and CDR2 is SYGVKD. CDR3 residues: CAVSGNGIQETQYF. The DNA for the CDR3 is TGTGCCGTCTCCGGGAACGGGATTCAAGAGACCCAGTACTTC.

This clonotype appeared a few times. The CDR3 bases are TGTGCCAGTGGGGAGGTGACCTACGAGCAGTACGTC. The encoded protein is CASGEVTYEQYV. The rearrangement joins TRBV2 to TRBJ2-7; maybe TRBD2 (6 bases). CDR1 and CDR2 from the germline V gene are SNHLY and FYNNEI. V dropped 9 bases and J dropped 2 bases, with 11 bases sitting between them. The CDR3 length is 12 residues.

This sequence joins TRBV20-1 and TRBJ2-5; 12 nucleotides match TRBD2. The CDR3 loop spans 15 amino acids. V dropped 5 bases and J dropped 0; count of bases not matched to a gene: 4. CDR1 is DFQATT, CDR2 SNEGSKA, per germline (reference sequence). This CDR3 is CSAPRTSGDQETQYF. DNA of the CDR3: TGCAGTGCTCCCCGGACTAGCGGGGACCAAGAGACCCAGTACTTC.

The CDR3 DNA reads TGCAGCGTTTACGGGACTTACAATGAGCAGTTCTTC. Translating it yields CSVYGTYNEQFF. The chain recombines TRBV29-1 with TRBJ2-1, with D possibly being TRBD2 (6 bases). This CDR3 is built from 12 residues. V lost 5 bases, J lost 4 bases, and 9 bases lay in between. Germline V gene data show CDR1 as SQVTM and CDR2 as ANQGSEA.

This clonotype was seen more than once but under ten times. The gene calls are TRBV7-9 and TRBJ1-2, with D hard to call. Germline lookup yields CDR1 SEHNR and CDR2 FQNEAQ (reference sequence). This CDR3 comprises 15 residues. V was trimmed by 4 bases and J by 0 bases, leaving 12 bases between them. The CDR3 bases are TGTGCCAGCAGCTCCCCCTCGACGCCTAACTATGGCTACACCTTC. Translation gives CASSSPSTPNYGYTF.

The rearrangement joins TRBV4-3 to TRBJ2-2; D is ambiguous. Germline V CDR1 and CDR2: LGHNA, YSLEER. V lost 1 base and J 6 bases, leaving 6 bases between the germline ends. The CDR3 has 13 residues. The CDR3 loop reads CASSQGRPGELFF. CDR3 bases: TGCGCCAGCAGCCAAGGACGCCCCGGGGAGCTGTTTTTT.

This clonotype was seen at least ten times. V gene TRBV12-3 or TRBV12-4 combines with J gene TRBJ2-5, with a weak D call TRBD1 (6 bases). Trimming took 4 bases from V and 1 from J, leaving 10 bases between them. There are 14 residues in the CDR3. The CDR3 region has the DNA TGTGCCAGCAGTTCGACAGGACCCCAAGAGACCCAGTACTTC. Protein product: CASSSTGPQETQYF.

The chain recombines TRBV10-3 with TRBJ1-4; D not certain. The germline V gene encodes CDR1 ENHRY and CDR2 SYGVKD. CDR3 size: 15 residues. Trimming removed 1 base from V and 1 base from J, with 7 bases in between. DNA of the CDR3: TGTGCCATCAGTGAGTTGCCGGGAACTAATGAAAAACTGTTTTTT. Residues: CAISELPGTNEKLFF.

This clonotype has a handful of counts. The J gene is TRBJ2-1, the V gene TRBV15; D not certain. Germline V gene lookup returns CDR1 LNHNV and CDR2 YYDKDF (reference sequence). CDR3 length: 12 residues. V was trimmed by 0 bases and J by 8 bases, leaving 5 bases between them. CDR3 nucleotide sequence: TGTGCCACCAGCAGAGAGAAGGATGAGCAGTTCTTC. This translates into CATSREKDEQFF.

This clonotype was observed a few times. This chain uses TRBV12-3 or TRBV12-4 with TRBJ2-2, with D perhaps given as TRBD1 or TRBD2 (6 bases each). With 8 bases removed from V and 7 bases from J, the gap between germline ends came to 20 bases. This CDR3 is 15 amino acids long. CDR3 coding DNA: TGTGCCAGCTCCCCAAAGGGGGGCTTGAGCGGGGAGCTGTTTTTT. Translated, it gives CASSPKGGLSGELFF.